This section outlines one TCR beta chain sequence together with its context. This sample is part of a study of blood T cell repertoires in COVID-19. Study overall: From T cells, B-cell-depleted T cells, or PBMCs came the material, which was cDNA or gDNA.

Sequencing was performed with immunoSEQ multiplex PCR; in TCRdb, only in-frame clones are kept and a portion is missing. The repertoire has about 390,000 clones, about 87% of them found once; the top ten carry approximately 9.3%. The V and J ends lost 6 bases and 0 bases, in that order; junction bases with no gene match: 4. Germline V gene data show CDR1 as MNHEY and CDR2 as SVGAGI. This CDR3 contains 15 residues. The chain combines TRBV6-5 with TRBJ1-3; 8 bases fit TRBD1. Specimen: PBMCs or T cells enriched from blood (not recorded which). The sequence was obtained from a woman aged 50 to 65 who had recovered from COVID-19. CDR3 DNA: TGTGCCAGCAGCAAGGGACAGGACTCTGGAAACACCATATATTTT. Translated, it gives CASSKGQDSGNTIYF.